The 27 T cell receptor beta chains below were found in one sample sequenced in a study of blood T cell repertoires in COVID-19. Assay: immunoSEQ multiplex PCR; the TCRdb copy retains only in-frame clones and omits some. The top ten hold approximately 8% of the sample, which has some 320,000 clones, around 87% seen once. Input material: peripheral blood. These receptors were obtained from a woman in her forties or fifties who had recovered from COVID-19.

V is TRBV6-2 or TRBV6-3 and J is TRBJ2-3, with 12 bases lining up with TRBD2. The CDR3 totals 15 residues. Looked up from germline, CDR1 is MNHEY and CDR2 is SVGEGT. V shed 4 bases, J shed 6 bases, and the junction held 5 bases outside the gene matches. CDR3 region: CASSSGTSGSDTQYF. As DNA, the CDR3 is TGTGCCAGCAGTTCGGGGACTAGCGGGTCCGATACGCAGTATTTT.

This clone was detected a few times. The rearrangement joins TRBV7-9 to TRBJ2-7; D unclear. Per the germline V gene, CDR1 is SEHNR and CDR2 is FQNEAQ (reference sequence). CDR3 length equals 13 residues. The V end was cut by 5 bases, the J end by 1 base, with 9 bases between. The CDR3 nucleotides read TGTGCCAGCAGCCCCTCCGGGTCCTACGAGCAGTACTTC. It encodes CASSPSGSYEQYF.

The chain employs TRBV10-1 and TRBJ2-7; 15 positions match TRBD2. V shed 6 bases and J 5 bases; nucleotides not matched to a gene: 17. Germline V gene data show CDR1 as WNHNN and CDR2 as SYGVQD (reference sequence). The CDR3 is made up of 19 amino acids. CDR3 loop: CASSSTRTSGRASRDEQYF. CDR3 coding DNA: TGCGCCAGCAGCTCCACCAGGACTAGCGGGAGGGCCTCGAGGGACGAGCAGTACTTC.

The chain couples TRBV6-2 or TRBV6-3 to TRBJ1-1; TRBD1 agrees at 7 bases. Germline assignment: CDR1 MNHEY and CDR2 SVGEGT. The junction had 10 bases not matched to a gene; V was cut back by 5 bases and J by 1 base. The CDR3 is 16 residues long. The CDR3, as DNA: TGTGCCAGCAGTGGCCCCGCGGGACAGACGAACACTGAAGCTTTCTTT. Amino acids: CASSGPAGQTNTEAFF.

This clone turned up a few times. This sequence joins TRBV24-1 and TRBJ1-5; D is possibly TRBD1 (5 bases). The V end lost 6 bases, the J end lost 5 bases, and 13 bases lay between the germline ends. Germline loops: CDR1 KGHDR, CDR2 SFDVKD. The length of the CDR3 is 14 residues. The CDR3 sequence: CATSSSGIHQPQHF. The CDR3 DNA follows: TGTGCCACCAGTTCATCAGGGATCCATCAGCCCCAGCATTTT.

J is TRBJ1-5 and V is TRBV28; TRBD1 aligns across 11 bases. The CDR3 loop spans 16 amino acids. The trim removed 6 bases at V and 5 bases at J, leaving 9 bases unmatched. The germline CDR1 and CDR2 sequences are MDHEN and SYDVKM. CDR3 sequence: CASRPSGQGADQPQHF. The DNA of the CDR3 is TGTGCCAGCAGGCCTTCCGGACAGGGGGCGGATCAGCCCCAGCATTTT.

The chain links TRBV11-3 to TRBJ2-3; TRBD2 aligns across 7 bases. CDR3 length equals 15 residues. From germline, CDR1 is SGHNT and CDR2 YENEEA. After removal of 5 bases from V and 6 bases from J, the junction contained 11 bases not matched to a gene. Here the CDR3 DNA reads TGTGCCAGCAGCCCGGGGGGTGCCGGTTTCGATACGCAGTATTTT. This sequence encodes CASSPGGAGFDTQYF.

The V and J genes are TRBV5-5 and TRBJ1-1; D is uncertain. With 0 bases removed from V and 1 base from J, the gap between germline ends came to 4 bases. The CDR3 has 13 residues. Germline V gene data show CDR1 as SGHKS and CDR2 as YYEKEE (reference sequence). CDR3 residues: CASSLGGNTEAFF. CDR3 coding DNA: TGTGCCAGCAGCTTGGGAGGGAACACTGAAGCTTTCTTT.

This chain joins TRBV28 and TRBJ1-2; D is unresolved. V gave up 5 bases and J gave up 8 bases, with 15 bases separating them. The CDR3 has 13 residues. CDR1 MDHEN and CDR2 SYDVKM come from the germline V gene. As DNA, the CDR3 is TGTGCCAGCAGTCTAAGCGGATCTTGGGGCTACACCTTC. Amino acids: CASSLSGSWGYTF.

V usage is TRBV29-1 and J usage is TRBJ1-1, with D perhaps TRBD1 (6 bases). CDR3 size: 11 residues. Trimming removed 6 bases from V and 6 bases from J, with 11 bases in between. Germline CDR1 SQVTM, CDR2 ANQGSEA. This chain's CDR3 is CSVQGGAEAFF. In DNA form, the CDR3 reads TGCAGCGTCCAAGGGGGAGCTGAAGCTTTCTTT. The entire variable domain, with the rest obtained from reference TRBV29-1 and TRBJ1-1, is as follows: SAVISQKPSRDICQRGTSLTIQCQVDSQVTMMFWYRQQPGQSLTLIATANQGSEATYESGFVIDKFPISRPNLTFSTLTVSNMSPEDSSIYLCSVQGGAEAFFGQGTRLTVV.

This rearrangement joins TRBV23-1 to TRBJ1-2; D not resolved. TRBV23-1 is an open reading frame whose function is uncertain. V dropped 3 bases and J dropped 2 bases, with 16 bases sitting between them. This CDR3 is built from 16 residues. CDR3 loop: CASSHPRLAENYGYTF. CDR3 coding DNA: TGCGCCAGCAGTCACCCCAGGCTCGCAGAAAACTATGGCTACACCTTC.

In this sample, this clone turned up a few times. This chain joins TRBV20-1 and TRBJ2-5, with 7 positions matching TRBD2. This CDR3 is built from 15 residues. Germline V lookup: CDR1 DFQATT, CDR2 SNEGSKA (reference sequence). With V trimmed by 3 bases and J by 4 bases, 11 bases remained unmatched. CDR3 nucleotides: TGCAGTGCTAGTATAATCGCGGGAGTGGGAGAGACCCAGTACTTC. Translation gives CSASIIAGVGETQYF.

V is TRBV7-9 and J is TRBJ2-7; TRBD2 aligns across 16 bases. This CDR3 region has 18 residues. V trimming: 4 bases; J trimming: 3 bases; junction bases outside the gene matches: 9. The germline V gene encodes CDR1 SEHNR and CDR2 FQNEAQ (reference sequence). In nucleotides, the CDR3 is TGTGCCAGCAGCTCAACCGGGACTAGCGGGAGGGCCTTCTACGAGCAGTACTTC. This gives the protein CASSSTGTSGRAFYEQYF.

The V and J genes are TRBV6-5 and TRBJ1-2; the match to TRBD1 covers 7 bases. Trimming cost V 7 bases and J 6 bases; bases outside gene matches: 8. The CDR3 is 13 residues long. Germline lookup yields CDR1 MNHEY and CDR2 SVGAGI. The CDR3 DNA follows: TGTGCCAGCACCCCGCGCAGGGGGGATGGCTACACCTTC. Translating gives CASTPRRGDGYTF.

This clone showed up just once. The gene calls are TRBV27 and TRBJ1-1; possible D gene TRBD1, 5 bases. V gave up 3 bases and J gave up 1 base, with 9 bases separating them. CDR3 size: 14 residues. Germline CDR1 reads MNHEY; CDR2 reads SMNVEV (reference sequence). CDR3 protein: CASSLNRKNTEAFF. The DNA for the CDR3 is TGTGCCAGCAGTTTGAACAGGAAGAACACTGAAGCTTTCTTT.

This rearrangement joins TRBV2 to TRBJ2-7; TRBD1 matches 7 bases. Germline CDR1 and CDR2: SNHLY and FYNNEI. J was trimmed by 2 bases and V by 4 bases; bases with no gene match: 8. This CDR3 comprises 15 residues. The CDR3 protein is CASSAQTGYPYEQYF. The DNA of the CDR3 is TGTGCCAGCAGTGCTCAGACAGGGTACCCCTACGAGCAGTACTTC.

The V gene is TRBV5-5, the J gene TRBJ2-7, with 8 positions matching TRBD1. The V gene's germline CDR1 is SGHKS and CDR2 YYEKEE (reference sequence). The CDR3 contains 15 residues. V was pared by 3 bases and J by 3 bases, with 8 bases of the junction left unmatched. CDR3 region: CASSWTGTDFYEQYF. The CDR3 DNA reads as TGTGCCAGCAGCTGGACAGGGACTGATTTCTACGAGCAGTACTTC.

The chain is built from TRBV7-2 and TRBJ1-1; 8 positions match TRBD1. The CDR3 has 14 residues. Losses at the gene ends were 6 bases for V and 4 bases for J; bases not matched to a gene: 7. Germline lookup yields CDR1 SGHTA and CDR2 FQGNSA. CDR3 in amino acids: CASRRTGFRTEAFF. As DNA, the CDR3 is TGTGCCAGCAGACGGACAGGGTTTCGCACTGAAGCTTTCTTT.

The chain is built from TRBV7-8 and TRBJ1-2; D is perhaps TRBD1 (5 bases). Germline V gene sequence: CDR1 SGHVS, CDR2 FQNEAQ. The V end was cut by 1 base, the J end by 6 bases, with 12 bases between. The CDR3 spans 14 residues. The CDR3, as DNA: TGTGCCAGCAGCTTAGACAGGAGAGAAAATGGCTACACCTTC. Residues: CASSLDRRENGYTF.

The genes are TRBV12-3 or TRBV12-4 and TRBJ2-7; 7 bases fit TRBD1. V trimming: 6 bases; J trimming: 1 base; junction bases outside the gene matches: 3. This CDR3 is 13 amino acids long. CDR3: CASSRDSSYEQYF. The CDR3 bases are TGTGCCAGCAGCCGGGACAGTTCCTACGAGCAGTACTTC.

The chain uses TRBV6-5 and TRBJ1-1; TRBD1 is a possible D gene (5 bases). The CDR3 is 15 amino acids. In germline, CDR1 is MNHEY, CDR2 SVGAGI. The V and J ends lost 7 bases and 0 bases respectively, with 15 bases between them. CDR3 in amino acids: CASTPGAQMNTEAFF. The CDR3 nucleotides are TGTGCCAGCACCCCTGGGGCGCAAATGAACACTGAAGCTTTCTTT.

CDR3 sequence: CASSQVPGSTEAFF. CDR3 coding DNA: TGTGCCAGCAGCCAAGTCCCGGGGTCCACTGAAGCTTTCTTT. The V and J genes are TRBV3-1 (or the pseudogene TRBV3-2) and TRBJ1-1; D gene unclear. From germline, CDR1 is LGHDT and CDR2 YNNKEL (reference sequence). The V gene lost 1 base and the J gene lost 4 bases, with 10 bases spanning the gap. The CDR3 runs 14 residues.

V and J are TRBV6-4 and TRBJ2-1; 10 bases match TRBD2. Germline V gene data show CDR1 as MRHNA and CDR2 as SNTAGT. Trimming took 4 bases from V and 9 from J; bases not matched to a gene: 3. The CDR3 is 13 residues long. The CDR3 DNA reads as TGTGCCAGCAGTGCAACTAGCGGGATTGAGCAGTTCTTC. Translated, it gives CASSATSGIEQFF.

The rearrangement links TRBV19 to TRBJ2-1, with TRBD2 matching over 9 bases. From germline, CDR1 is LNHDA and CDR2 SQIVND (reference sequence). CDR3 size: 15 residues. V dropped 1 base and J dropped 4; count of bases not matched to a gene: 2. The CDR3 DNA reads TGTGCCAGTAGTATAGGGACTAGCGAATACAATGAGCAGTTCTTC. It translates to CASSIGTSEYNEQFF.

The chain is built from TRBV9 and TRBJ2-3, with 7 nucleotides matching TRBD2. V trimming: 0 bases; J trimming: 3 bases; junction bases outside the gene matches: 10. CDR1 and CDR2 from the germline V gene are SGDLS and YYNGEE. This CDR3 contains 17 residues. For the CDR3, the DNA is TGTGCCAGCAGCGTAGCTTTGGGGGGGACGATTACAGATACGCAGTATTTT. Translating gives CASSVALGGTITDTQYF.

The gene calls are TRBV9 and TRBJ1-4, with D possibly TRBD1 on 5 matching bases. The CDR3 has 14 amino acids. Germline V gene lookup returns CDR1 SGDLS and CDR2 YYNGEE. V lost 3 bases, J lost 7 bases, and 13 bases lay in between. The CDR3 region is CASSAGNNAEKLFF. DNA of the CDR3: TGTGCCAGCAGCGCAGGGAATAACGCTGAAAAACTGTTTTTT.

V and J are TRBV4-3 and TRBJ2-7; the D gene is possibly TRBD2 (5 bases). The V gene's germline CDR1 is LGHNA and CDR2 YSLEER. Trimming took off 0 bases at V and 6 bases at J, with 9 bases between the two ends. This CDR3 has 13 amino acids. CDR3 DNA sequence: TGCGCCAGCAGCCAAGATTACCGGGGCGAGCAGTACTTC. It yields the protein CASSQDYRGEQYF.